This T cell receptor beta chain was recovered during a study of T cell responses to AZD1222 COVID-19 vaccine (dated by TCRdb to the early 2020s). Notes on the research overall: A total of approximately 240 trial participants underwent TCR sequencing, of whom under 220 had received two doses of AZD1222 and approximately 26 had received two doses of the MenACWY control vaccine. Trial participants were enrolled into age subgroups of 18-55, 56-69 and 70-plus years, which contained approximately 150, 28 and 58 TCR-sequenced participants, respectively.

The CDR3 regions of human TCRbeta chains were subjected to immunosequencing. The original pipeline was this. Repertoire TCRs were matched against a reference library of SARS-CoV-2-specific TCRs generated with the MIRA antigen-specificity platform. Breadth was defined as the fraction of unique TCRs that were SARS-CoV-2-associated, and depth was defined as the fraction of total T cells that were SARS-CoV-2-associated. Using the MIRA data, each spike-specific TCR was mapped to the spike region that the TCR reacts to and placed in a CD4 or CD8 class. Log10-transformed breadth and depth values were compared by one-way ANOVA with Sidak's multiple comparisons tests. Here the immuneACCESS table is served through TCRdb, limited to in-frame sequences with V and J called. Missing clones are a known gap in these copies; in checked studies unresolved V genes cover under half, and the rest lacks a known reason. D and trimming come from the DNA, and the V and J calls and clone size come from that table. Here the sample has 80,000 to 100,000 clones; roughly 88% occur a single time. About 12% of the sample is held by the ten biggest clonotypes.

The time point label, as the study defines it: about 28 days (+/-7) after the second vaccine dose. AZD1222 recipients with second doses at about 4 weeks or about 12 weeks were pooled, because spike-specific TCR depth and breadth did not differ between schedules. Vaccinee samples were obtained from the UK trials COV001 and COV002, which included a single-blind randomized controlled phase 2/3 trial of AZD1222 (ChAdOx1 nCoV-19) in healthy adults. Trial participant PBMC samples were collected at day 0 and day 28 after the second dose for TCRbeta chain sequencing. Summary of the overall study and its limitations: Epitopes outside the regions mutated in the B.1.351 and B.1.1.7 variants were reportedly recognized by nearly half of the unique spike-specific TCRs. CD4 TCRs associated with the vaccine covered the entire spike protein, and the dominant responses were in regions 160-218 and 743-854. Participants were mostly white British and included more females than males, and it was suggested by the authors that clonal diversity may have been underestimated. Spike-specific TCR breadth and depth rose significantly after two AZD1222 doses compared with day 0 and with MenACWY recipients. No day 14 peak-response samples were available, so repertoires were characterized only after the peak T cell response. Conclusions about previously exposed vaccinees are limited, since just five or six AZD1222 recipients were seropositive for SARS-CoV-2 at baseline. The 56-69-year group was small, and its depth increase did not reach significance, likely because of low power.

This clone has a single count. This clone's antigen is unknown. No base-level quality is on record; no much larger clone is a single base apart. Including the terminal cysteine and phenylalanine, the CDR3 comprises 14 residues. Here the CDR3 DNA is all that survives: 42 bases in frame from base 1. Trimming takes 5 bases from V and 0 bases from J, and the germline ends sit 10 bases apart. Taken from the germline V gene, the CDR1 and CDR2 loops are SQVTM and ANQGSEA. The chain joins TRBV29-1 to TRBJ1-4; 5 matching bases give a weak D call of TRBD1. This clonotype was sampled from an adult who received the AZD1222 COVID-19 vaccine. The input for sequencing was peripheral blood, taken 28 days after the second AZD1222 dose. The DNA is as follows: TGCAGCGTTAGCGGACAACCAACTAATGAAAAACTGTTTTTT. It encodes CSVSGQPTNEKLFF.